These T cell receptor beta chains were read from a single sample in a study of cytomegalovirus exposure and HLA in healthy donors. Only in-frame clones appear in the TCRdb table, and some are missing; sequencing was by immunoSEQ multiplex PCR. Of tens of thousands of clones listed, roughly 80% are singletons. Sequences were obtained from PBMCs. The receptors were gathered from a man aged 30 to 45 in good health and CMV-seropositive. Both conserved end residues are part of each CDR3.

V: TRBV15
J: TRBJ2-7
CDR3: CATSRGDFYEQYF

V: TRBV10-3
J: TRBJ1-4
CDR3: CATGQGATEKLFF

V: TRBV7-2
J: TRBJ2-7
CDR3: CASSSPPTPHEQYF

V: TRBV7-9
J: TRBJ2-6
CDR3: CASIQTTGANVLTF

V: TRBV7-9
J: TRBJ1-6
CDR3: CASSKASSPGNSPLHF

V: TRBV28
J: TRBJ1-1
CDR3: CASSLGSGGALSEAFF

V: TRBV5-8
J: -
CDR3: CASRMSGARIYEQYF

V: TRBV5-1
J: TRBJ2-2
CDR3: CASSWGLSNTGELFF

V: TRBV6-5
J: TRBJ2-7
CDR3: CASSYTGNSYEQYF

V: TRBV9
J: TRBJ1-2
CDR3: CASSAVQGEGYTF

V: TRBV29-1
J: TRBJ2-1
CDR3: CSAELGQGYNEQFF

V: TRBV18
J: TRBJ2-7
CDR3: CASSPLPRTGGSYEQYF

V: TRBV7-8
J: TRBJ1-1
CDR3: CASSRKIPSENTEAFF

V: TRBV29-1
J: TRBJ1-1
CDR3: CSVIPATGTEAFF

V: TRBV7-2
J: TRBJ1-5
CDR3: CASSFTGVDQPQHF

V: TRBV7-9
J: TRBJ2-2
CDR3: CASSLPTGHRELFF

V: TRBV5-4
J: TRBJ2-2
CDR3: CASSIRGNTGELFF

V: TRBV10-3
J: TRBJ2-1
CDR3: CAISESAGVGRQFF

V: TRBV28
J: TRBJ1-5
CDR3: CASKMGGGGAFNQPQHF

V: TRBV2
J: TRBJ2-1
CDR3: CASNLAGGSYNEQFF

V: TRBV5-1
J: TRBJ2-7
CDR3: CASSSPDGSYEQYF

V: TRBV18
J: TRBJ1-1
CDR3: CASSLGGNTEAFF

V: TRBV19
J: TRBJ2-1
CDR3: CASNGGVSYNEQFF

V: TRBV10-3
J: TRBJ2-3
CDR3: CAISESGLAGGADTQYF

V: TRBV28
J: TRBJ1-4
CDR3: CASSTGSEYEKLFF

V: TRBV18
J: TRBJ1-1
CDR3: CASSPAGGASLRDTEAFF

V: TRBV28
J: TRBJ1-5
CDR3: CASSLTDRGSGQPQHF

V: TRBV4-3
J: TRBJ2-1
CDR3: CASSRGGGEQFF

V: TRBV27
J: TRBJ2-7
CDR3: CASSPGTVPFTYEQYF

V: TRBV14
J: TRBJ2-1
CDR3: CASSQGIARNNEQFF

V: TRBV5-4
J: TRBJ1-6
CDR3: CASSLAGGARNSPLHF

V: TRBV18
J: TRBJ2-3
CDR3: CASSPSGSGTDTQYF

V: TRBV5-1
J: TRBJ1-4
CDR3: CASSSQPILGQGRGEKLFF

V: TRBV10-3
J: TRBJ2-2
CDR3: CAISLGTSGNTGELFF

V: TRBV10-3
J: TRBJ1-1
CDR3: CAIGENTEAFF

V: TRBV5-1
J: TRBJ1-3
CDR3: CASSLGQALSGNTIYF

V: TRBV7-9
J: TRBJ2-2
CDR3: CASSYSGTGRGTGELFF

V: TRBV5-6
J: TRBJ1-4
CDR3: CASSLGTYGEKLFF

V: TRBV6-6
J: TRBJ1-1
CDR3: CASSEDRGTEAFF

V: TRBV5-1
J: TRBJ2-1
CDR3: CASSLGGEGYNEQFF

V: TRBV6-6
J: TRBJ1-5
CDR3: CASTPVRQSNQPQHF

V: TRBV11-1
J: -
CDR3: CASSFTYEQYF

V: TRBV5-6
J: TRBJ2-1
CDR3: CASSLGAQGGNEQFF

V: TRBV2
J: TRBJ2-5
CDR3: CASSELGETQYF

V: TRBV6-5
J: TRBJ1-2
CDR3: CASSYDAGSYGYTF

V: TRBV2
J: TRBJ2-2
CDR3: CASSRGLAGGPRNTGELFF

V: TRBV28
J: TRBJ2-1
CDR3: CASISPGLAGVQMNEQFF

V: TRBV27
J: TRBJ2-2
CDR3: CASSARDRGTGELFF